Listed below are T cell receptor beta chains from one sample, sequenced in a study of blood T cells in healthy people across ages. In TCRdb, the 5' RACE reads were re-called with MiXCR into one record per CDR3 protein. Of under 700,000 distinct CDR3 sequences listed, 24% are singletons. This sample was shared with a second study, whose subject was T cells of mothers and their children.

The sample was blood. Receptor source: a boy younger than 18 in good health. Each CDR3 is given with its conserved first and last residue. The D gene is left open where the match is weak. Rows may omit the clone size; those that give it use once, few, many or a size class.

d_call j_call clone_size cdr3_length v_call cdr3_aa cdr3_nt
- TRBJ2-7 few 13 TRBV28 CASRTGLRYEQYF TGTGCCAGCAGAACGGGACTCCGATACGAGCAGTACTTC
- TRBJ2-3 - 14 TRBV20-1 CSANYGPRTDTQYF TGCAGTGCTAACTACGGGCCTCGCACAGATACGCAGTATTTT
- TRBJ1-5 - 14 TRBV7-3 CASSPTGVGGTQHF TGTGCCAGCAGCCCCACAGGTGTAGGTGGTACGCAGCATTTT
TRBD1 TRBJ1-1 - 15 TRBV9 CASSPRQGSNTEAFF TGTGCCAGCAGCCCTCGACAGGGTTCAAACACTGAAGCTTTCTTT
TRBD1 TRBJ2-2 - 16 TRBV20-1 CSARNMGQPNTGELFF TGCAGTGCTAGAAACATGGGACAGCCGAACACCGGGGAGCTGTTTTTT
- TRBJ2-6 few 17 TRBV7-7 CASSQGGKLGGANVLTF TGTGCTAGCAGCCAAGGAGGCAAGTTGGGTGGGGCCAACGTCCTGACTTTC
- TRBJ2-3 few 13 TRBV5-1 CASSPGGTDTQYF TGCGCCAGCAGCCCTGGCGGGACAGATACGCAGTATTTT
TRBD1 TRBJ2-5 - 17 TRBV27 CASSPQPPGTGEETQYF TGTGCCAGCAGTCCACAACCACCCGGGACAGGGGAAGAGACCCAGTACTTC
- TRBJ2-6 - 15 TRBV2 CASSDWSSGANVLTF TGTGCCAGCAGTGACTGGTCCTCTGGGGCCAACGTCCTGACTTTC
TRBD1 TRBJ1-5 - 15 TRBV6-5 CASTSDRGGRQPQHF TGTGCCAGCACCTCGGACAGGGGAGGCCGCCAGCCCCAGCATTTT
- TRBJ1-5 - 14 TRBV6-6 CASVEGISNQPQHF TGTGCCAGCGTCGAGGGGATAAGCAATCAGCCCCAGCATTTT
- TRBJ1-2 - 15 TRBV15 CATSREARANYGYTF TGTGCCACCAGCAGAGAGGCGCGGGCTAACTATGGCTACACCTTC
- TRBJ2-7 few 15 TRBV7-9 CASSLGLGRRSEQYF TGTGCCAGCAGCTTAGGACTAGGGAGACGGAGCGAGCAGTACTTC
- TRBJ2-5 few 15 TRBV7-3 CASSLTGAGTETQYF TGTGCCAGCAGCTTAACGGGGGCTGGGACTGAGACCCAGTACTTC
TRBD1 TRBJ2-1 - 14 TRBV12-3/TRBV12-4 CASSSGGLGNEQFF TGTGCCAGCAGTTCAGGGGGTCTGGGCAATGAGCAGTTCTTC
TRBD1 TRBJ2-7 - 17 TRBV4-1 CASSQDLVRQGRHEQYF TGCGCCAGCAGCCAAGATTTAGTGCGACAGGGAAGACACGAGCAGTACTTC
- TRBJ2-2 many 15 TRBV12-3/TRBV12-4 CASSLAGGGTGELFF TGTGCCAGCAGTTTAGCGGGAGGGGGCACCGGGGAGCTGTTTTTT
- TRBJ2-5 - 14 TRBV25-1 CASSSYGLQETQYF TGTGCCAGCTCCTCTTACGGGTTACAAGAGACCCAGTACTTC
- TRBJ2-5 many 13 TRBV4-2 CASSPGPGETQYF TGTGCCAGCAGCCCGGGACCCGGAGAGACCCAGTACTTC
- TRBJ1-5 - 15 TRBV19 CASSIGGAHAQPQHF TGTGCCAGTAGTATAGGAGGGGCACACGCTCAGCCCCAGCATTTT
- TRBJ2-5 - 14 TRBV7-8 CASSLGQVMKTQYF TGTGCCAGCAGCTTAGGACAGGTCATGAAGACCCAGTACTTC
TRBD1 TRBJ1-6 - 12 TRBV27 CASKTGFSPLHF TGTGCCAGTAAGACAGGGTTTTCACCCCTCCACTTT
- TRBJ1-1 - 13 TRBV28 CASSLWGSTEAFF TGTGCCAGCAGTTTGTGGGGGAGCACTGAAGCTTTCTTT
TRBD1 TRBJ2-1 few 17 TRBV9 CASSVAPTTGLNDEQFF TGTGCCAGCAGCGTAGCCCCAACGACAGGGTTGAATGATGAGCAGTTCTTC
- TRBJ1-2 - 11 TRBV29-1 CSVGGNLGYTF TGCAGCGTTGGGGGGAACCTTGGCTACACCTTC
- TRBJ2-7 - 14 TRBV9 CASSPQSGAGEQYF TGTGCCAGCAGCCCCCAGAGTGGGGCGGGAGAGCAGTACTTC
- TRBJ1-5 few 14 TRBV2 CASSGGQSNQPQHF TGTGCCAGCAGTGGGGGCCAGAGCAATCAGCCCCAGCATTTT
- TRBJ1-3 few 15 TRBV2 CASSEVGLSGNTIYF TGTGCCAGCAGTGAAGTAGGACTCTCTGGAAACACCATATATTTT
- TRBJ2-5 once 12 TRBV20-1 CSPVGGQETQYF TGCAGTCCTGTCGGGGGACAAGAGACCCAGTACTTC
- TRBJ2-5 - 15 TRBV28 CASSAPPGGEETQYF TGTGCCAGCAGCGCTCCCCCAGGGGGGGAAGAGACCCAGTACTTC
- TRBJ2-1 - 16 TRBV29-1 CSVEETDLLTYNVQFF TGCAGCGTTGAAGAAACGGACTTACTAACATACAATGTACAGTTTTTC
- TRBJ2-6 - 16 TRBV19 CASSIGGNSGANVLTF TGTGCCAGTAGTATAGGAGGAAACTCTGGGGCCAACGTCCTGACTTTC
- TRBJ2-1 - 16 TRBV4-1 CASSRASRSSYNEQFF TGCGCCAGCAGCCGCGCTAGCAGGAGCTCCTACAATGAGCAGTTCTTC
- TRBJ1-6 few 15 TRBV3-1 CASSQYGGATSPLHF TGTGCCAGCAGCCAGTATGGGGGGGCGACTTCACCCCTCCACTTT
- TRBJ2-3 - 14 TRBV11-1 CASSVTHWTDTQYF TGTGCCAGCAGCGTCACCCACTGGACAGATACGCAGTATTTT
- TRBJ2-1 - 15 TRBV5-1 CASSQLGSTIDEQFF TGCGCCAGCAGCCAATTGGGGTCGACAATCGATGAGCAGTTCTTC
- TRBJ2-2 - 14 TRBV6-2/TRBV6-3 CASTRRGSTGELFF TGTGCCAGCACCCGAAGGGGCTCCACCGGGGAGCTGTTTTTT